These 18 T cell receptor beta chains share one sample of origin, sequenced in a study of T-cell memory formation after mild COVID-19. TCRdb re-derived calls from the 5' RACE reads in MiXCR, one entry per CDR3 protein. In the table there are fewer than 650,000 distinct CDR3 sequences, about 20% of which are singletons. Input material: PBMCs or a T cell subset sorted from them (not recorded which). These receptors were obtained from an adult woman who had mild COVID-19 (a few samples of this study predate the infection). Cell type and time point are not known.

The chain recombines TRBV4-3 with TRBJ2-5, with D possibly being TRBD1 or TRBD2 (5 bases each). CDR1 LGHNA and CDR2 YSLEER come from the germline V gene. V lost 4 bases and J 5 bases, leaving 11 bases between the germline ends. The CDR3 is 13 amino acids. The CDR3 here is CASSREWGETQYF. Here the CDR3 DNA reads TGCGCCAGCAGCCGGGAGTGGGGGGAGACCCAGTACTTC.

This clonotype has only one observation. The chain couples TRBV6-1 to TRBJ2-2, with no clear D. The germline V gene has CDR1 MNHNS and CDR2 SASEGT. Trimming removed 11 bases from V and 2 bases from J, with 12 bases in between. The CDR3 is 13 residues long. CDR3 in amino acids: CAVLGENTGELFF. The CDR3 DNA is TGTGCCGTGCTCGGAGAAAACACCGGGGAGCTGTTTTTT.

The chain carries TRBV7-9 and TRBJ2-7, with TRBD1 identical over 10 bases. Unmatched junction bases numbered 8, after V lost 3 bases and J lost 3 bases. Germline CDR1 reads SEHNR; CDR2 reads FQNEAQ (reference sequence). The CDR3 loop spans 16 amino acids. CDR3 protein: CASSFSPGQGRYEQYF. As DNA, the CDR3 is TGTGCCAGCAGCTTCTCCCCGGGACAGGGGCGCTACGAGCAGTACTTC.

The chain carries TRBV11-2 and TRBJ1-2; D unclear. CDR1 is SGHAT and CDR2 is FQNNGV in the germline V gene. V dropped 5 bases and J dropped 10 bases, with 17 bases sitting between them. This CDR3 comprises 13 residues. The DNA for the CDR3 is TGTGCCAGCAGCCCGGATCACTCCTCCGACTACACCTTC. It yields the protein CASSPDHSSDYTF.

This clonotype was counted a few times. The rearrangement links TRBV3-1 to TRBJ1-5, with D possibly matching TRBD1 (5 bases). CDR3 size: 14 residues. The V end lost 0 bases, the J end lost 6 bases, and 9 bases lay between the germline ends. Per the germline V gene, CDR1 is LGHDT and CDR2 is YNNKEL (reference sequence). CDR3 protein: CASSQESGGQPQHF. The CDR3 DNA is TGTGCCAGCAGCCAAGAGTCGGGGGGTCAGCCCCAGCATTTT.

The chain couples TRBV4-1 to TRBJ1-1; D is unclear. The V end was cut by 3 bases, the J end by 1 base, with 9 bases between. Germline CDR1 is MGHRA and CDR2 is YSYEKL. The CDR3 contains 14 residues. The CDR3 DNA reads as TGCGCCAGCAGCCAGGGTTTTCAGAACACTGAAGCTTTCTTT. Protein: CASSQGFQNTEAFF.

In its sample, this clonotype was seen once. One end of the junction varies from germline; a read error may be responsible. DNA of the CDR3: TGTGCCAGCAGCTCAGACAGACAGGGGGCCTGGGGCTACAACTTC. Its protein product is CASSSDRQGAWGYNF. The chain carries TRBV11-2 and TRBJ1-2; 10 bases match TRBD1. This CDR3 has 15 amino acids. The germline V gene encodes CDR1 SGHAT and CDR2 FQNNGV.

This clonotype was detected only a few times. V is TRBV5-1 and J is TRBJ1-6; possible D gene TRBD1, 5 bases. In germline, CDR1 is SGHRS, CDR2 YFSETQ. The CDR3 is made up of 16 amino acids. The germline V and J ends were trimmed by 0 bases and 10 bases, with 17 bases remaining between them. This CDR3 is CASSLARQGGRSPLHF. Written as DNA, the CDR3 is TGCGCCAGCAGCTTGGCCAGGCAGGGAGGACGATCACCCCTCCACTTT.

The rearrangement joins TRBV7-9 to TRBJ1-1, with D uncertain. Deletions cut 2 bases from V and 8 bases from J, with 18 bases between. Germline values: CDR1 SEHNR, CDR2 FQNEAQ (reference sequence). The CDR3 spans 15 residues. For the CDR3, the DNA is TGTGCCAGCAGCTTAACAAGCGGCGTCTCGGGAGAAGCTTTCTTT. This codes for CASSLTSGVSGEAFF.

The chain employs TRBV6-5 and TRBJ1-1, with 12 bases matching TRBD1. Per the germline V gene, CDR1 is MNHEY and CDR2 is SVGAGI. Germline trimming cut 8 bases from V and 10 bases from J; bases unmatched to any gene: 8. This CDR3 is built from 13 residues. CDR3 coding DNA: TGTGCCAGCGGTTCGGGACAGGGGGCACGAGCTTTCTTT. Translation gives CASGSGQGARAFF.

This clonotype was seen more than once but under ten times. The chain carries TRBV28 and TRBJ1-5; D is undetermined. The CDR3 covers 13 residues. Germline V lookup: CDR1 MDHEN, CDR2 SYDVKM. Trimming stripped 5 bases from V and 7 bases from J, with 12 bases between. In DNA, the CDR3 is TGTGCCAGCAGTCCCCACGGGGAGCAGCCCCAGCATTTT. Encoded protein: CASSPHGEQPQHF.

The J gene is TRBJ2-5, the V gene TRBV19; D call uncertain. CDR1 is LNHDA and CDR2 is SQIVND in the germline V gene (reference sequence). V was clipped by 6 bases and J by 3 bases, with 5 bases between them. This CDR3 is built from 11 residues. The chain's CDR3 is CASRQEETQYF. In DNA, the CDR3 is TGTGCCAGTAGGCAAGAAGAGACCCAGTACTTC.

In this sample, this clonotype turned up a few times. This sequence joins TRBV24-1 and TRBJ2-2, with TRBD1 matching over 11 bases. The germline gives CDR1 KGHDR, CDR2 SFDVKD. Losses at the gene ends were 4 bases for V and 6 bases for J; bases not matched to a gene: 6. The CDR3 is 16 amino acids. CDR3 sequence: CATSDLGQGVSGELFF. The CDR3, as DNA: TGTGCCACCAGTGACTTGGGACAGGGGGTGTCCGGGGAGCTGTTTTTT.

The rearrangement joins TRBV27 to TRBJ2-5; tentatively, D is TRBD2 (6 bases). The V and J ends lost 4 bases and 3 bases respectively, with 12 bases between them. The CDR3 has 14 amino acids. Looked up from germline, CDR1 is MNHEY and CDR2 is SMNVEV (reference sequence). The DNA of the CDR3 is TGTGCCAGCAGTTCCCCGGGCGGGGAAGAGACCCAGTACTTC. It is translated as CASSSPGGEETQYF.

V gene TRBV30 combines with J gene TRBJ2-7, with TRBD1 as a possible D gene (6 bases). V was trimmed by 0 bases and J by 5 bases, leaving 11 bases between them. The CDR3 consists of 13 residues. Germline V gene sequence: CDR1 GTSNPN, CDR2 SVGIG (reference sequence). CDR3 coding DNA: TGTGCCTGGAGTGTGGGCCACAGGGACGAGCAGTACTTC. As protein: CAWSVGHRDEQYF.

This clonotype occurred a few times. The chain links TRBV27 to TRBJ2-5; the D is unclear. Trimming left V 8 bases short and J 5 bases short, with 12 bases between. Looked up from germline, CDR1 is MNHEY and CDR2 is SMNVEV (reference sequence). The CDR3 length is 12 residues. As DNA, the CDR3 is TGTGCCAGCGGTAAAGTCTGGGAGACCCAGTACTTC. It specifies CASGKVWETQYF.

The gene calls are TRBV24-1 and TRBJ2-1; TRBD1 aligns across 9 bases. The V segment lost 9 bases and the J segment 9 bases; nucleotides outside the gene matches: 2. The germline V gene has CDR1 KGHDR and CDR2 SFDVKD. The CDR3 spans 11 residues. Written as DNA, the CDR3 is TGTGCCACCCGGGACAGGGCTGAGCAGTTCTTC. This encodes CATRDRAEQFF.

Here the CDR3 DNA reads TGCGCCAGCAGCTTGGCCCCGGGCCCCTACGAGCAGTACTTC. It is translated as CASSLAPGPYEQYF. The rearrangement joins TRBV5-1 to TRBJ2-7; no definite D call. V lost 0 bases and J lost 2, with 9 bases in between. Germline CDR1 and CDR2: SGHRS and YFSETQ. This CDR3 contains 14 residues.